The 15 T cell receptor beta chains presented below share a single source sample, sequenced in a study of lymphopenia after photon versus proton radiotherapy. The assay was immunoSEQ multiplex PCR, and TCRdb's table has in-frame clones only and misses some. The profile shows 29,000 or so clones, about 87% of them singletons. This specimen consisted of peripheral blood, obtained from a patient treated with proton-based radiotherapy. The receptors shown here come from a woman in her fifties or sixties with cholangiocarcinoma. Some clones in this sample may be carry-over from other donors' samples.

The chain has TRBV19 and TRBJ1-1; D not resolved. The CDR3 is 13 residues long. Trimming pared 3 bases from V and 3 bases from J, leaving 8 bases between. From germline, CDR1 is LNHDA and CDR2 SQIVND (reference sequence). The CDR3 sequence is CASSIGLYTEAFF. In DNA, the CDR3 is TGTGCCAGTAGTATCGGGTTGTACACTGAAGCTTTCTTT.

V is TRBV19 and J is TRBJ1-2; D is unresolved. CDR1 LNHDA and CDR2 SQIVND come from the germline V gene (reference sequence). The CDR3 is 13 residues long. V was pared by 5 bases and J by 4 bases, with 11 bases between. This chain's CDR3 is CASSPGVSYGYTF. DNA for the CDR3: TGTGCCAGTAGTCCCGGGGTTAGCTATGGCTACACCTTC.

The rearrangement links TRBV10-3 to TRBJ1-4; D remains unclear. This CDR3 has 12 residues. Trimming pared 0 bases from V and 7 bases from J, leaving 3 bases between. Per the germline V gene, CDR1 is ENHRY and CDR2 is SYGVKD. CDR3 loop: CAISESAEKLFF. The CDR3 DNA sequence: TGTGCCATCAGTGAGTCGGCTGAAAAACTGTTTTTT.

This rearrangement joins TRBV7-4 to TRBJ2-5, with D possibly TRBD2 on 6 matching bases. The J call could be wrong; TRBJ2-7 is a better fit for the DNA end. Germline V gene lookup returns CDR1 SGHVT and CDR2 SQSDAQ. The CDR3 is 12 amino acids. Here the CDR3 reads CASSPGLYEQYF. The CDR3 region has the DNA TGTGCCAGCAGCCCGGGACTTTACGAGCAGTACTTC.

The chain joins TRBV2 to TRBJ2-5, with D hard to call. The CDR3 contains 14 residues. With 4 bases removed from V and 1 base from J, the gap between germline ends came to 10 bases. The germline CDR1 and CDR2 sequences are SNHLY and FYNNEI. In nucleotides, the CDR3 is TGTGCCAGCAGTGGGTTAAGTACCCAAGAGACCCAGTACTTC. Protein: CASSGLSTQETQYF.

CDR3 residues: CASSLAPGGITDTQYF. In DNA, the CDR3 is TGCGCCAGCAGCTTGGCCCCAGGGGGGATCACAGATACGCAGTATTTT. J is TRBJ2-3 and V is TRBV5-1, with a tentative D call TRBD1 (7 bases). The CDR3 sequence is 16 residues long. Trimming cost V 0 bases and J 2 bases, with 13 bases left between them. Per the germline V gene, CDR1 is SGHRS and CDR2 is YFSETQ.

The rearrangement links TRBV5-4 to TRBJ2-5, with TRBD2 identical over 7 bases. The CDR3 totals 16 residues. The J segment lost 5 bases and the V segment lost 0 bases, leaving 10 bases of the junction unmatched. Germline V lookup: CDR1 SGHNT, CDR2 YYREEE (reference sequence). The CDR3 region is CASSLVGAGRVETQYF. In DNA form, the CDR3 reads TGTGCCAGCAGCTTGGTTGGAGCGGGGCGGGTGGAGACCCAGTACTTC.

The V gene is TRBV4-3, the J gene TRBJ2-6, with D hard to call. The ends were cut back, 4 bases at V and 0 bases at J, with 10 bases in the middle. This CDR3 is built from 16 residues. CDR1 is LGHNA and CDR2 is YSLEER in the germline V gene. CDR3 sequence reads: CASSPVITSGANVLTF. The CDR3 nucleotides are TGCGCCAGCAGCCCAGTTATAACCTCTGGGGCCAACGTCCTGACTTTC.

The J gene is TRBJ1-3, the V gene TRBV6-5; D might be TRBD1 (6 bases). The CDR3 is 14 amino acids. V lost 0 bases to trimming and J lost 4 bases, with 7 bases between them. CDR1 and CDR2 (germline): MNHEY, SVGAGI. The CDR3 DNA reads as TGTGCCAGCAGTTACTCAGGACAGGGAAACACCATATATTTT. Translated: CASSYSGQGNTIYF.

V gene TRBV6-6 combines with J gene TRBJ1-5; no definite D call. V was shortened by 2 bases and J by 1 base, with 12 bases between the two germline ends. Germline CDR1 is MNHNY and CDR2 is SVGAGI (reference sequence). The CDR3 length is 16 residues. Here the CDR3 reads CASSYGGSSSNQPQHF. Here the CDR3 DNA reads TGTGCCAGCAGTTACGGCGGATCGAGCAGCAATCAGCCCCAGCATTTT.

The rearrangement links TRBV11-2 to TRBJ2-7; D unresolved. Germline V CDR1 and CDR2: SGHAT, FQNNGV. The ends were cut back, 4 bases at V and 1 base at J, with 11 bases in the middle. The CDR3 contains 14 residues. The chain's CDR3 is CASSSLSRSYEQYF. The CDR3 DNA reads as TGTGCCAGCAGCTCCCTCAGTAGGTCCTACGAGCAGTACTTC.

The CDR3 nucleotides read TGTGCCACCAGCCTTAGCGGGGTTTCCTACAATGAGCAGTTCTTC. It translates to CATSLSGVSYNEQFF. The chain is built from TRBV15 and TRBJ2-1; 8 bases match TRBD2. Trimming at V came to 5 bases and at J to 1 base, leaving 4 bases not matched to a gene. The CDR3 consists of 15 residues. From germline, CDR1 is LNHNV and CDR2 YYDKDF (reference sequence).

This chain links TRBV21-1 with TRBJ1-4; the D call in the table, TRBD1, was not verified against the DNA. TRBV21-1 is described as a pseudogene. CDR3 length: 15 amino acids. CDR3 sequence: CASSNKVRGNEKLFF. The CDR3 coding sequence is TGTGCCAGCAGCAATAAGGTCAGGGGAAATGAAAAACTGTTTTTT.

This clone appeared a few times. This chain joins TRBV7-3 and TRBJ2-7; TRBD2 matches at 13 bases. The germline V gene has CDR1 SGHTA and CDR2 FQGTGA. V was clipped by 5 bases and J by 12 bases; unmatched bases: 10. This CDR3 contains 14 residues. The CDR3 nucleotides read TGTGCCAGCAGCCCAGGACTAGCGGGGGACCAGTGGTACTTC. Translating gives CASSPGLAGDQWYF.

The genes are TRBV7-2 and TRBJ1-3; D ambiguous. Germline V lookup: CDR1 SGHTA, CDR2 FQGNSA. V lost 1 base and J 7 bases, leaving 5 bases between the germline ends. The CDR3 contains 12 residues. This chain's CDR3 is CASSLVWNTIYF. CDR3 sequence (DNA): TGTGCCAGCAGCTTAGTTTGGAACACCATATATTTT.